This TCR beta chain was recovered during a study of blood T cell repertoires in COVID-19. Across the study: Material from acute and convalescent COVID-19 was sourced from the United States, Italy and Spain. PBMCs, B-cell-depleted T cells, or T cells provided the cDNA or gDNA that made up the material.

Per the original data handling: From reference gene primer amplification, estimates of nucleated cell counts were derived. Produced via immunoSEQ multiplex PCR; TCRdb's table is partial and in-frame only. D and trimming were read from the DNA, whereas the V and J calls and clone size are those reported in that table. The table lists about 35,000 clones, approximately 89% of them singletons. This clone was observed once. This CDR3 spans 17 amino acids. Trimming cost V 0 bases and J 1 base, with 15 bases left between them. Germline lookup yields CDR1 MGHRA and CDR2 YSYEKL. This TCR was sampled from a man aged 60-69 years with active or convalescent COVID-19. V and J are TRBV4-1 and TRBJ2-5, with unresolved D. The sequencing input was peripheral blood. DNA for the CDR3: TGCGCCAGCAGCCAAGATCCCCCAGGCGCCGTCCAAGAGACCCAGTACTTC. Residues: CASSQDPPGAVQETQYF.